The T cell receptor (beta chain) described here comes from a study of T cell changes during pregnancy in multiple sclerosis. V gave up 4 bases and J gave up 7 bases, with 14 bases separating them. CDR1 and CDR2 from the germline V gene are SGHDT and YYEEEE. CDR3 length: 14 amino acids. TCRdb keeps only in-frame clones here, not all; method: immunoSEQ multiplex PCR. The sample has tens of thousands of clones, almost 95% seen once. The sequencing used peripheral blood, collected in the third trimester of pregnancy. This chain uses TRBV5-6 with TRBJ1-4; D may be TRBD1 (6 bases). The receptor was derived from a female donor in good health, enrolled as a control in a pregnancy study. The CDR3 here is CASSHQGRGEKLFF. CDR3 nucleotide sequence: TGTGCCAGCAGCCATCAGGGGAGGGGTGAAAAACTGTTTTTT.